This is a list of T cell receptor beta chains from one sample in a study of T cells in localized non-small cell lung cancer. This table comes from immunoSEQ multiplex PCR, and its TCRdb copy is limited to in-frame clones, with some not included. This sample has approximately 30,000 clones, with 80% to 95% found just once. The material sequenced was peripheral blood mononuclear cells, taken before any cancer treatment. The receptors here all came from a female donor aged 60 or older with stage II lung adenocarcinoma. CDR3s include the opening cysteine and the closing phenylalanine or tryptophan. The D gene is left open where the match is weak. The size of a clone is reported for some rows only, either as once, few or many, or as a class for expanded clones.

v_call	j_call	clone_size	cdr3_length	d_call	cdr3_nt	cdr3_aa
TRBV28	TRBJ2-7	.	16	TRBD2	TGTGCCAGCAGTCCGCGGGGGGCGGGAGATTCATCCGAGCAGTACTTC	CASSPRGAGDSSEQYF
TRBV10-3	TRBJ2-3	once	14	TRBD1	TGTGCCATTCGGACAGGGCCCACCACAGATACGCAGTATTTT	CAIRTGPTTDTQYF
TRBV4-1	TRBJ2-7	.	13	.	TGCGCCAGCAGCCAAGGGAACCCCATCGAGCAGTACTTC	CASSQGNPIEQYF
TRBV27	TRBJ2-1	.	15	.	TGTGCCAGCAGTCTACAGGGCGGGTCCTACAATGAGCAGTTCTTC	CASSLQGGSYNEQFF
TRBV4-1	TRBJ1-3	.	16	.	TGCGCCAGCAGCCAAGATAGGGCGGGTTCTGGAAACACCATATATTTT	CASSQDRAGSGNTIYF
TRBV7-9	TRBJ1-4	.	16	TRBD1	TGTGCCAGCAGCCCCCCCGGGGCAGGGGGCGATGAAAAACTGTTTTTT	CASSPPGAGGDEKLFF
TRBV7-2	TRBJ1-1	few	15	TRBD1	TGTGCCAGCAGCTTAGAATACAGGGGAGGCACTGAAGCTTTCTTT	CASSLEYRGGTEAFF
TRBV6-5	TRBJ2-5	once	13	TRBD2	TGTGCCAGCATCGGGGGTCCGGGGGGGACCCAGTACTTC	CASIGGPGGTQYF
TRBV7-9	TRBJ1-2	.	12	.	TGTGCCATCCCCCGGGGGAACTATGGCTACACCTTC	CAIPRGNYGYTF
TRBV6-5	TRBJ1-6	.	12	.	TGTGCCAGCAGTTACGACGGGACACCCCTCCACTTT	CASSYDGTPLHF
TRBV6-5	TRBJ1-3	.	13	.	TGTGCCAGCACCGGCTACCGGGGAAACACCATATATTTT	CASTGYRGNTIYF
TRBV13	TRBJ1-1	.	16	TRBD1	TGTGCCAGCAGTCCCGACAGGGGGCGAGGGAACACTGAAGCTTTCTTT	CASSPDRGRGNTEAFF
TRBV28	TRBJ2-2	once	14	.	TGTGCCAGCAGTCCGGGACAAAACACCGGGGAGCTGTTTTTT	CASSPGQNTGELFF
TRBV6-5	TRBJ2-1	.	13	.	TGTGCCAGCAGTTACGCTGGACAGTTAAAGCAGTTCTTC	CASSYAGQLKQFF
TRBV5-3	TRBJ2-2	.	17	TRBD2	TGTGCCAGAAGTGGAGCTAGCGGGAGGAAGAACACCGGGGAGCTGTTTTTT	CARSGASGRKNTGELFF
TRBV15	TRBJ2-5	.	17	TRBD2	TGTGCCACCAGCACCATGATACAGGCGGGGGGTGGGGAGACCCAGTACTTC	CATSTMIQAGGGETQYF
TRBV5-1	TRBJ1-3	.	16	TRBD1	TGCGCCAGCAGCTTGGGACAGGGGGCTGTGGGCGACACCATATATTTT	CASSLGQGAVGDTIYF
TRBV2	TRBJ2-3	.	14	.	TGTGCCAGCCTCAGGGGCGGTGGGACAGATACGCAGTATTTT	CASLRGGGTDTQYF
TRBV7-2	TRBJ2-7	.	15	.	TGTGCCAGCAGCTTAGTCGGGACGAGTTCCTACGAGCAGTACTTC	CASSLVGTSSYEQYF
TRBV6-5	TRBJ1-1	once	14	.	TGTGCCAGCAGTTACGAAACACGGTTCACTGAAGCTTTCTTT	CASSYETRFTEAFF
TRBV6-6	TRBJ1-4	.	14	TRBD1	TGTGCCAGCAGTTTCCGGGACAGTAATGAAAAACTGTTTTTT	CASSFRDSNEKLFF
TRBV4-2	TRBJ2-4	.	17	.	TGTGCCAGCAGCCAAGATAAATGGGGGACAGCCAAAAACATTCAGTACTTC	CASSQDKWGTAKNIQYF
TRBV2	TRBJ2-5	.	14	.	TGTGCCAGCAGTGACTCGGGGGGCGAAAAGACCCAGTACTTC	CASSDSGGEKTQYF
TRBV2	TRBJ1-2	.	13	.	TGTGCCAGCGTTGGGGGGTTTAACTATGGCTACACCTTC	CASVGGFNYGYTF
TRBV6-1	TRBJ2-5	.	13	TRBD2	TGTGCCAGCAGCTACGGGGGGGTAGAGACCCAGTACTTC	CASSYGGVETQYF
TRBV28	TRBJ1-2	.	14	TRBD1	TGTGCCAGCACTTGGGACAGGGGTCTAAACGGCTACACCTTC	CASTWDRGLNGYTF
TRBV7-2	TRBJ1-1	once	15	.	TGTGCCAGCAGCTTACAGGGAAGTGGGGACACTGAAGCTTTCTTT	CASSLQGSGDTEAFF
TRBV10-3	TRBJ2-3	.	13	TRBD1	TGTGCCATCGGCGGACAGGGGGAAGATACGCAGTATTTT	CAIGGQGEDTQYF
TRBV28	TRBJ2-2	.	16	.	TGTGCCAGCAGTTCCCCGCAGCGGACTGACACCGGGGAGCTGTTTTTT	CASSSPQRTDTGELFF
TRBV18	TRBJ2-3	.	17	TRBD2	TGTGCCAGCTCACCCACGGGACTAGCGGATAGCACAGATACGCAGTATTTT	CASSPTGLADSTDTQYF
TRBV6-5	TRBJ1-6	.	14	.	TGTGCCAGCAGCTGGGACACATCGAATTCACCCCTCCACTTT	CASSWDTSNSPLHF
TRBV7-3	TRBJ1-5	.	15	.	TGTGCCAGCAGCCCCCCATGGACGTTTTATCAGCCCCAGCATTTT	CASSPPWTFYQPQHF
TRBV18	TRBJ1-3	once	15	TRBD1	TGTGCCAGCTCGTCCGGGACAGGGAGTGGAAACACCATATATTTT	CASSSGTGSGNTIYF